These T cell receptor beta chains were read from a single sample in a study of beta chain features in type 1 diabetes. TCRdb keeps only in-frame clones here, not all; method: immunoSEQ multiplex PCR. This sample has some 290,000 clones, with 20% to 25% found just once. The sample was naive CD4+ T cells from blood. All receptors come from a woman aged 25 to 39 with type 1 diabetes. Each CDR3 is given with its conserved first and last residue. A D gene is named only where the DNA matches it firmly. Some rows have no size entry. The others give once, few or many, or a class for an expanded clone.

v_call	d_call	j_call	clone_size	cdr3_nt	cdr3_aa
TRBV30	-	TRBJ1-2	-	TGTGCCTGGAACTCGGTGGGGGCGCAGGGCTATGGCTACACCTTC	CAWNSVGAQGYGYTF
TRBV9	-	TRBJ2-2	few	TGTGCCAGCAGCGCCTCGACAGGACCTAACACCGGGGAGCTGTTTTTT	CASSASTGPNTGELFF
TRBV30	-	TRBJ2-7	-	TGTGCCTGGAGTTTCGGGGAGAGGCTAGAGTACTTC	CAWSFGERLEYF
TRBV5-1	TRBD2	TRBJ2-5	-	TGCGCCAGCAGCTTGAAAACTAGCGGGAGGGGAGAGACCCAGTACTTC	CASSLKTSGRGETQYF
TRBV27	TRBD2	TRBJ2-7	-	TGTGCCAGCAGCCTACTAGCGGGAGGGCCCTACGAGCAGTACTTC	CASSLLAGGPYEQYF
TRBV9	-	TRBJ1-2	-	TGTGCCAGCAGCGTAGGATTGGCAGGGGCCTACTATGGCTACACCTTC	CASSVGLAGAYYGYTF
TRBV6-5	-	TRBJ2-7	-	TGTGCCAGCAGTCCCAGGACAGACAGTTTCTACGAGCAGTACTTC	CASSPRTDSFYEQYF
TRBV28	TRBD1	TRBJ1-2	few	TGTGCCAGCAGTCGGGACAGTGTTAGCTATGGCTACACCTTC	CASSRDSVSYGYTF
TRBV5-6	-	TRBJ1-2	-	TGTGCCAGCAGCTTGGCACAGGCTGGCGGCTACACCTTC	CASSLAQAGGYTF
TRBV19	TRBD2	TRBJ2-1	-	TGTGCCAGTAGTATGTTACTAGCGGGAGGAGGTGAGCAGTTCTTC	CASSMLLAGGGEQFF
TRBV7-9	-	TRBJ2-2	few	TGTGCCAGCAGCTTACGGGGGGCCGAAACCGGGGAGCTGTTTTTT	CASSLRGAETGELFF
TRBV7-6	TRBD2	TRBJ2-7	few	TGTGCCAGCAGCGCGACTAGCGGGACTGAGCAGTACTTC	CASSATSGTEQYF
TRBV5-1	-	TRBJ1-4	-	TGCGCCAGCAGCTTCGGGCAGGGGCGAGAAAAACTGTTTTTT	CASSFGQGREKLFF
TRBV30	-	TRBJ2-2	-	TGTGCCTGGAGGTTCCCCTGGAGCACCGGGGAGCTGTTTTTT	CAWRFPWSTGELFF
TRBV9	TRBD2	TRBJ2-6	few	TGTGCCAGCAGCCCCGATCTAGCGGGCCCTTACTCTGGGGCCAACGTCCTGACTTTC	CASSPDLAGPYSGANVLTF
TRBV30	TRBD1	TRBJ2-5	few	TGTGCCTGGAGTGCGACAGGGGGCCGAGGGGAGACCCAGTACTTC	CAWSATGGRGETQYF
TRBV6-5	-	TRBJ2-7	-	TGTGCCAGCAGTCACACCTCCGGGGGTTCGTGGGAGCAGTACTTC	CASSHTSGGSWEQYF
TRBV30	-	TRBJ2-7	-	TGTGCCTGGGGAGTGGGTTCGTACGAGCAGTACTTC	CAWGVGSYEQYF
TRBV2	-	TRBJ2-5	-	TGTGCCAGCACCTCGGACCAAGAGACCCAGTACTTC	CASTSDQETQYF
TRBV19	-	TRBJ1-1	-	TGTGCCAGTAGTAGGCCGGGGAACACTGAAGCTTTCTTT	CASSRPGNTEAFF
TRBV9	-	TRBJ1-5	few	TGTGCCAGCAGCCCCTGGGAGGGACCTCAGCCCCAGCATTTT	CASSPWEGPQPQHF
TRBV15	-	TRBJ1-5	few	TGTGCCACCAGCAGAGAGGCGGGAGATCAGCCCCAGCATTTT	CATSREAGDQPQHF
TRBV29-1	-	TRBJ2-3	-	TGCAGCGTTGAGGGGGGATTTAAAGGGGATACGCAGTATTTT	CSVEGGFKGDTQYF
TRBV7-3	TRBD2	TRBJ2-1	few	TGTGCCAGCAGCCCTGGGACTAGCGGGAGCAATGAGCAGTTCTTC	CASSPGTSGSNEQFF
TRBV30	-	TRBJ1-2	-	TGTGCCTGGAGTGCAGGGGTAGGCGGCTACACCTTC	CAWSAGVGGYTF
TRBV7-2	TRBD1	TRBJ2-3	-	TGTGCCAGCAGCCGTGACAGGGCCCGCTACACAGATACGCAGTATTTT	CASSRDRARYTDTQYF
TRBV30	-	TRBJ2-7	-	TGTGCCTGGACTTACGTTCAGGGCAACGAGCAGTACTTC	CAWTYVQGNEQYF
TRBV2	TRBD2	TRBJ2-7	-	TGTGCCAGCAGTAACGTTCCGGGACTAGCGGGAGTCTACGAGCAGTACTTC	CASSNVPGLAGVYEQYF
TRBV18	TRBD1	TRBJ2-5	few	TGTGCCAGCTCACCTCCGGACAGGGGAGGGGAGACCCAGTACTTC	CASSPPDRGGETQYF
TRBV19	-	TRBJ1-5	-	TGTGCCAGTAGACGCGGTGGCAGGGAAGATCAGCCCCAGCATTTT	CASRRGGREDQPQHF
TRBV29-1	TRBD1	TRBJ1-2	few	TGCAGCGTTGAGGGCGACAGGGAATTGAGTGGCTACACCTTC	CSVEGDRELSGYTF
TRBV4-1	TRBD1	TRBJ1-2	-	TGCGCCAGCAGCCTGGGACAGGGGGCTTTTGGCTACACCTTC	CASSLGQGAFGYTF
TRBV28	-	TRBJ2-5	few	TGTGCCAGCAGTCCTGCGGGGCACCAAGAGACCCAGTACTTC	CASSPAGHQETQYF
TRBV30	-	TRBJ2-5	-	TGTGCCTGGACAGGGGGACTTAAGACCCAGTACTTC	CAWTGGLKTQYF
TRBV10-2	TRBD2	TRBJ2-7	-	TGCGCCAGCGGACTAGCGGGAGCCTACGAGCAGTACTTC	CASGLAGAYEQYF